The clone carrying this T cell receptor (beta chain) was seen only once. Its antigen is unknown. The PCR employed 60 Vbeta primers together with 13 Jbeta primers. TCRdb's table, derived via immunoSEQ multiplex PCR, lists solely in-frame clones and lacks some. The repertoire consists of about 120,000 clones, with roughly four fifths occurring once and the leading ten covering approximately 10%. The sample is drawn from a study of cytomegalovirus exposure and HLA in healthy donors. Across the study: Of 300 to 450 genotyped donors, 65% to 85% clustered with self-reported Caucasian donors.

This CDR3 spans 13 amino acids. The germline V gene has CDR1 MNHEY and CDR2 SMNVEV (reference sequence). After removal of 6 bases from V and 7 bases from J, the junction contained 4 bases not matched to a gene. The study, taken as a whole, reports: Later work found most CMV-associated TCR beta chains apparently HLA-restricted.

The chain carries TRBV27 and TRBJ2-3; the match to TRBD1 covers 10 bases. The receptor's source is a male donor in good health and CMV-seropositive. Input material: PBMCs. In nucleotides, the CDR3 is TGTGCCAGCAGAGGGACAGGGGAGAATACGCAGTATTTT. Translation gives CASRGTGENTQYF.